One and the same sample provided the 15 T cell receptor beta chains below, sequenced in a study of blood T cell repertoires in COVID-19. This table comes from immunoSEQ multiplex PCR, and its TCRdb copy is limited to in-frame clones, with some not included. The data contain over 70,000 clones, about 80% of them singletons. The sequenced material came from peripheral blood. The receptors here all came from a man aged 65 to 85 with acute or convalescent COVID-19.

The chain couples TRBV27 to TRBJ1-1; unclear D gene. The CDR3 is 13 residues long. Germline values: CDR1 MNHEY, CDR2 SMNVEV (reference sequence). V lost 6 bases and J lost 1, with 9 bases in between. CDR3 sequence reads: CASSLGSNTEAFF. CDR3 coding DNA: TGTGCCAGCAGCCTCGGTTCGAACACTGAAGCTTTCTTT.

There are a few counts of this clone. V and J are TRBV2 and TRBJ1-1; a possible D gene is TRBD1 (5 bases). The CDR3 consists of 13 residues. Germline values: CDR1 SNHLY, CDR2 FYNNEI. With 8 bases removed from V and 8 bases from J, the gap between germline ends came to 18 bases. The DNA for the CDR3 is TGTGCCAGCCAAGGGGCGTCAGGAGTGGAAGCTTTCTTT. Its translation is CASQGASGVEAFF.

V gene TRBV28 combines with J gene TRBJ2-3, with TRBD2 matching over 15 bases. This CDR3 has 17 residues. Germline V lookup: CDR1 MDHEN, CDR2 SYDVKM. Trimming cost V 7 bases and J 5 bases; bases outside gene matches: 10. CDR3 region: CASIAPGLAGGGDTQYF. The CDR3 DNA sequence: TGTGCCAGCATAGCACCGGGACTAGCGGGAGGAGGAGATACGCAGTATTTT.

The J gene is TRBJ1-5, the V gene TRBV24-1; 7 bases fit TRBD1. The V segment lost 3 bases and the J segment 5 bases; nucleotides outside the gene matches: 6. The CDR3 runs to 15 residues. CDR1 KGHDR and CDR2 SFDVKD come from the germline V gene. The CDR3 reads CATSDDRDSDQPQHF. CDR3 nucleotide sequence: TGTGCCACCAGTGATGACCGGGACAGCGATCAGCCCCAGCATTTT.

V and J are TRBV2 and TRBJ2-3, with TRBD2 matching 10 bases. The germline gives CDR1 SNHLY, CDR2 FYNNEI. The J segment lost 5 bases and the V segment lost 3 bases, leaving 8 bases of the junction unmatched. The CDR3 consists of 16 residues. The CDR3 here is CASSDFSGGAIDTQYF. DNA of the CDR3: TGTGCCAGCAGTGATTTCAGCGGGGGGGCCATAGATACGCAGTATTTT.

The chain employs TRBV7-6 and TRBJ1-3; D gene unclear. The length of the CDR3 is 13 residues. V lost 7 bases and J lost 4, with 11 bases in between. Germline CDR1 and CDR2: SGHVS and FNYEAQ. This CDR3 is CASKQTPGNTIYF. The CDR3, as DNA: TGTGCCAGCAAACAGACACCAGGAAACACCATATATTTT. Supplemented by reference TRBV7-6 and TRBJ1-3, the full variable domain reads GAGVSQSPRYKVTKRGQDVALRCDPISGHVSLYWYRQALGQGPEFLTYFNYEAQQDKSGLPNDRFSAERPEGSISTLTIQRTEQRDSAMYRCASKQTPGNTIYFGEGSWLTVV.

This chain's CDR3 is CSVEQGIGTDTQYF. The CDR3 region has the DNA TGCAGCGTTGAACAGGGGATCGGCACAGATACGCAGTATTTT. The chain recombines TRBV29-1 with TRBJ2-3; D may be TRBD1 (6 bases). The CDR3 loop spans 14 amino acids. The V end lost 2 bases, the J end lost 1 base, and 10 bases lay between the germline ends. Germline CDR1 is SQVTM and CDR2 is ANQGSEA.

A single count supports this clone. The chain has TRBV7-2 and TRBJ2-5; 7 nucleotides match TRBD1. The germline V gene encodes CDR1 SGHTA and CDR2 FQGNSA. This CDR3 region has 15 residues. The trim removed 3 bases at V and 2 bases at J, leaving 6 bases unmatched. The CDR3 is CASSLGQTRQETQYF. The CDR3 DNA is TGTGCCAGCAGCTTGGGACAGACCAGACAAGAGACCCAGTACTTC.

This CDR3 reads CAISLLVGIGNTIYF. In DNA form, the CDR3 reads TGTGCCATCAGTTTGCTAGTTGGTATCGGAAACACCATATATTTT. The chain combines TRBV10-3 with TRBJ1-3; D gene uncertain. Trimming took off 5 bases at V and 4 bases at J, with 15 bases between the two ends. This CDR3 has 15 amino acids. The V gene's germline CDR1 is ENHRY and CDR2 SYGVKD.

The V call is TRBV19, the J call TRBJ2-5, with TRBD2 identical over 12 bases. V lost 1 base, J lost 4 bases, and 1 base stayed unmatched. The CDR3 consists of 15 residues. The germline gives CDR1 LNHDA, CDR2 SQIVND (reference sequence). CDR3 DNA: TGTGCCAGTAGTATAGGGACTAGCGGGGCAGAGACCCAGTACTTC. It encodes CASSIGTSGAETQYF.

V usage is TRBV27 and J usage is TRBJ2-5, with D maybe TRBD1 (5 bases). CDR3 size: 11 residues. CDR1 MNHEY and CDR2 SMNVEV come from the germline V gene (reference sequence). The V and J ends lost 5 bases and 4 bases respectively, with 5 bases between them. The CDR3 here is CASSQGETQYF. The CDR3 bases are TGTGCCAGCAGTCAGGGAGAGACCCAGTACTTC.

The table lists this clone with a few counts. The chain links TRBV23-1 to TRBJ1-5, with D possibly matching TRBD1 (5 bases). TRBV23-1 is sorted into the ORF group, with uncertain function. V lost 3 bases, J lost 2 bases, and 20 bases lay in between. The CDR3 totals 18 residues. Here the CDR3 reads CASSHPEGRPKGNQPQHF. The CDR3 DNA follows: TGCGCCAGCAGTCATCCGGAGGGACGCCCTAAGGGCAATCAGCCCCAGCATTTT.

Only a few counts were recorded for this clone. The V gene is TRBV19, the J gene TRBJ1-2; a weak D match, TRBD1 (6 bases). Between the trimmed V and J ends, which lost 1 base and 14 bases, there was a span of 20 bases. CDR3 length: 14 residues. Looked up from germline, CDR1 is LNHDA and CDR2 is SQIVND (reference sequence). The CDR3 nucleotides are TGTGCCAGTAGTATAGCAGGGGAGCCAACTATGAGGACCTTC. Amino acid sequence: CASSIAGEPTMRTF.

The V and J genes are TRBV12-3 or TRBV12-4 and TRBJ1-2; the match to TRBD1 covers 7 bases. The length of the CDR3 is 12 residues. With 3 bases clipped from V and 8 bases from J, the junction kept 3 bases outside the gene matches. DNA for the CDR3: TGTGCCAGCAGTTTCCAGGGGGGCGGCTACACCTTC. This codes for CASSFQGGGYTF.

V gene TRBV30 combines with J gene TRBJ1-1; the D is unclear. The CDR3 spans 13 residues. Germline CDR1 is GTSNPN and CDR2 is SVGIG (reference sequence). V lost 2 bases and J lost 5, with 12 bases in between. This CDR3 reads CAWSPSGRTEAFF. As DNA, the CDR3 is TGTGCCTGGAGTCCCTCAGGTCGAACTGAAGCTTTCTTT.